This T cell receptor (beta chain) was captured by sequencing in a study of cytomegalovirus exposure and HLA in healthy donors. Findings of the study overall: Rarity characterized most TCR sequences, yet some public TCRs appeared in many donors. The study flagged approximately 180 TCR beta chains as cytomegalovirus-associated. Further analysis, carried out later, found HLA-associated TCR beta chains more clonally expanded than equally common other chains. A later analysis found common viral pathogens apparently linked to several of the most significant clusters.

PCR was performed using 60 Vbeta and 13 Jbeta primers. The assay was immunoSEQ multiplex PCR, and TCRdb's table has in-frame clones only and misses some. The sample has some 150,000 clones; about four fifths are singletons. Note on this clone: Its antigen remains unknown.

J gave up 1 base and V 5 bases, and 8 bases lay outside the gene matches. Germline loops: CDR1 SGHRS, CDR2 YFSETQ. CDR3 length: 15 residues. Material: PBMCs. This chain joins TRBV5-1 and TRBJ2-7; 8 bases map to TRBD1. The TCR sequence derives from a man in his forties or fifties in good health and CMV-seropositive. CDR3 residues: CASSREGTGSYEQYF. CDR3 DNA sequence: TGCGCCAGCAGTCGGGAAGGGACAGGATCCTACGAGCAGTACTTC.